Here is one T cell receptor beta chain with its context. Its antigen remains undetermined. No base quality information exists; no much larger clone differs at one position. This sample was taken from a study of shared clonotypes between healthy human individuals (dated by TCRdb to about 2020). General notes on the study: The cohort included three men and two women between 18 and 49 years of age. Per donor, three plates each were used for CD4 naive and CD4 memory, two for CD8 naive, and one for CD8 memory. To estimate repertoire size and how much clonotype sharing occurs between individuals, the study deeply sequenced the blood TCR repertoires of 5 or 6 healthy adults. Different laboratories and diverse techniques were used to prepare libraries and sequence TCR repertoires, to increase sequencing depth and limit assay-specific biases. Leukapheresis yielded between about 0.94 and 10 billion PBMCs per donor.

Using the deep immunoSEQ assay, multiplex PCR amplified TCR CDR3 regions from genomic DNA. Genomic DNA extracted from each cell subset was distributed evenly over all wells of several immunoSEQ 96-well plates, and each plate served as one replicate. For sorted subsets, roughly 200 ng of genomic DNA, equivalent to around 30,000 T cell genomes, went into each replicate PCR. The purified libraries were quantified using a Qubit 3.0 fluorometer, sized with a Bioanalyzer 2100, and then quantified again using the KAPA Library Quantification kit. A separate single-read 150-cycle Illumina NextSeq 550 flow cell was used to sequence each immunoSEQ 96-well plate. The published analysis was carried out like this. Because the immunoSEQ output included only junctional sequences and no quality scores, the filtering could not be the same as the filtering used for full-length reads. To assign V/J genes and CDR3, sequences were annotated against IMGT germline references using PyIR, a Python wrapper for IgBLAST v1.9. Any read was removed if the V/J assignment was weak (E-value above 1e-6), the CDR3 was missing, or the read contained stop codons, out-of-frame junctions, or ambiguous translated residues. V3J clonotypes were defined by identical inferred V gene, J gene, and CDR3 amino acid sequence. The percentage overlap between two repertoires was calculated by dividing the number of shared unique clonotypes by the size of the smaller repertoire. Three approaches were used to assess repertoire richness: RTK rarefaction, the Chao1 estimator, and Recon v2.1 estimates of unobserved clonotypes. OLGA was used to compute generation probabilities for all TCRbeta clonotypes that the gDNA method yielded from a few donors. TCRdb holds this immuneACCESS table with in-frame rearrangements only. Some clones are missing; in checked studies, unresolved V genes explain under half, and the rest has no known cause. The V and J calls and clone size come from that table; D and trimming were worked out from the DNA. The sample table records under 600,000 clones; more than 95% of these occur just once. The ten biggest clones cover about 0.064% of the sample.

Donors were healthy HIV-negative adults with no recently reported acute infections or vaccinations. Every donor was a Caucasian adult living in Nashville, Tennessee, USA. CD4+ T cells were enriched by magnetic negative selection, after which naive cells were positively selected on CD45RA and the negative fraction was taken as the memory subset. Blood was collected by leukapheresis, and PBMCs were isolated by Ficoll-Histopaque density gradient centrifugation and then cryopreserved in liquid nitrogen vapor phase. Analytical flow cytometry was used to check the purity and quantity of each magnetically sorted T cell population. Genomic DNA was isolated from every sorted fraction and measured by UV absorbance on a Nanodrop 2000c. The CDR3 starts with the cysteine, ends with the phenylalanine, and has 13 residues. Only the CDR3 portion is preserved as DNA: 39 bases, with reading frame beginning at the first base. The junction shows trimming of 2 bases on V and 2 bases on J, plus 6 bases between the germline ends. CDR1 is given as MDHEN and CDR2 as SYDVKM, both from the germline V gene.

General conclusions and limits of the study: Even with the large sequencing depth, rarefaction of the sorted-subset datasets indicated that sequencing was incomplete. Clonotypes shared by all four sorted-subset donors showed higher generation probabilities than non-shared clonotypes. Sampling was restricted to blood, and TCR repertoires in tissues likely differ from the TCR repertoires found in blood. About 4.5% of naive CD4, approximately 3.7% of naive CD8, roughly 2.4% of memory CD4, and less than 0.45% of memory CD8 clonotypes were shared across several donors. Based on pairwise subsampling, the degree of clonotype sharing among donors was expected to be affected by sequencing depth. Naive subsets generally had larger estimated clonotype richness than memory subsets. The small number of donors limited the genetic and exposure-history diversity represented.

The TCR comes from a woman aged 30 to 39 in good health. Sequences were obtained from naive CD4+ T cells sorted from blood. The sample's cell subset or site label is to be understood as: CD45RA+ positively selected. The chain is made from TRBV28 and TRBJ2-5; no D gene is confidently identified. The CDR3 corresponds to CASSLLNQETQYF. The DNA sequence reads TGTGCCAGCAGTTTACTGAATCAAGAGACCCAGTACTTC.